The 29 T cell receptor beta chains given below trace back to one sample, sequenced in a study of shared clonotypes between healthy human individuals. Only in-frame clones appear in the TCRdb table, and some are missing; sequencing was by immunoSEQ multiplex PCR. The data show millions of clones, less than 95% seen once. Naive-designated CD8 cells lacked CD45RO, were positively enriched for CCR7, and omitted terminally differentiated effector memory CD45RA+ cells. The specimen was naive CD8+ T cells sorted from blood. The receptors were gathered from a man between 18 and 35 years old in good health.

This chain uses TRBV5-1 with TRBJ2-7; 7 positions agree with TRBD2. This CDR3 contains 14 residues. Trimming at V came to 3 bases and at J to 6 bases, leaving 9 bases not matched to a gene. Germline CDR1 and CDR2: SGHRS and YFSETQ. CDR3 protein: CASSSWEGPGEQYF. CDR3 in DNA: TGCGCCAGCAGCTCGTGGGAGGGTCCGGGCGAGCAGTACTTC.

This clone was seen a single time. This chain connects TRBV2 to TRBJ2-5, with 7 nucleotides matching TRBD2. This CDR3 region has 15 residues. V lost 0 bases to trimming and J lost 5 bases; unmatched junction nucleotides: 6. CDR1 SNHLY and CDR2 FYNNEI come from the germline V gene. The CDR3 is CASSEARTSLETQYF. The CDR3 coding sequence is TGTGCCAGCAGTGAAGCGCGGACTAGTTTGGAGACCCAGTACTTC. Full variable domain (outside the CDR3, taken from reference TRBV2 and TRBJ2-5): EPEVTQTPSHQVTQMGQEVILRCVPISNHLYFYWYRQILGQKVEFLVSFYNNEISEKSEIFDDQFSVERPDGSNFTLKIRSTKLEDSAMYFCASSEARTSLETQYFGPGTRLLVL.

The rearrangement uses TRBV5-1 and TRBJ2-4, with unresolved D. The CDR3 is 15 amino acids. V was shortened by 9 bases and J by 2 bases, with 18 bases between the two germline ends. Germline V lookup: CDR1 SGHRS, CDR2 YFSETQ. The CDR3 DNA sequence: TGCGCCACCGCAGAGAATATTGGAACCAAAAACATTCAGTACTTC. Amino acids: CATAENIGTKNIQYF.

CDR3 bases: TGCGCCAGCAGCTTGGAGACAGGGGGCGGGTGGGTCACTGAAGCTTTCTTT. This gives the protein CASSLETGGGWVTEAFF. The rearrangement joins TRBV5-1 to TRBJ1-1; 10 nucleotides line up with TRBD1. There are 17 residues in the CDR3. CDR1 is SGHRS and CDR2 is YFSETQ in the germline V gene. Trimming removed 0 bases from V and 4 bases from J; junction bases left unmatched: 9.

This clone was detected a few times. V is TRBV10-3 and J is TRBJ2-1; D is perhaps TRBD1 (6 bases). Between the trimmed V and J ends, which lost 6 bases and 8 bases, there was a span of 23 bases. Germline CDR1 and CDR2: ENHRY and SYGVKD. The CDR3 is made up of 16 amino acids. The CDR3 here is CAISQLRIQGTDEQFF. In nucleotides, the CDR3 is TGTGCCATCAGCCAGCTAAGAATACAGGGTACTGATGAGCAGTTCTTC.

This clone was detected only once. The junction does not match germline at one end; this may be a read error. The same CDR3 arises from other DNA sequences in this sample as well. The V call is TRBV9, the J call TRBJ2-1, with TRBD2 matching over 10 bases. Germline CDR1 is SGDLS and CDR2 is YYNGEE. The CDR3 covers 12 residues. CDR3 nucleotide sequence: TGTGCCAGTAGCGGGGGGTACAATGAGCAGTTCTTC. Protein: CASSGGYNEQFF.

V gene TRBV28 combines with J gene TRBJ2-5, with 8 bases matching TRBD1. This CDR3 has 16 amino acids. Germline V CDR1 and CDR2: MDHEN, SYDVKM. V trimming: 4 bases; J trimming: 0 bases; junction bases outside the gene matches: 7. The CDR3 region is CASSSRGTGDQETQYF. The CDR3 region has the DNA TGTGCCAGCAGTTCAAGGGGGACAGGAGACCAAGAGACCCAGTACTTC.

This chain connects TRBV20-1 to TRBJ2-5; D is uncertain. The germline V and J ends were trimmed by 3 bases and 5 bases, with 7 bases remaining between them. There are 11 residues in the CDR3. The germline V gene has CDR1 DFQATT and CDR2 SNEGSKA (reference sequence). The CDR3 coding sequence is TGCAGTGCTAGTTTCGATGAGACCCAGTACTTC. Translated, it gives CSASFDETQYF.

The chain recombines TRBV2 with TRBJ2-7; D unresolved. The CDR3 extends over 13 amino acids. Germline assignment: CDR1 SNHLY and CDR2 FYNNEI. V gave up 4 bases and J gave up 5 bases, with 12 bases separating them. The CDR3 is CASSAVEGDEQYF. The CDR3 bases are TGTGCCAGCAGTGCCGTAGAAGGCGACGAGCAGTACTTC.

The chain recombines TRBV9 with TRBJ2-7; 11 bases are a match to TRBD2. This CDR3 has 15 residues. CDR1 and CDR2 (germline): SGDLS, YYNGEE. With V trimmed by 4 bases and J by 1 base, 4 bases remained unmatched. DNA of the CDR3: TGTGCCAGCAGCCCGACTAGCGGGATTTCCTACGAGCAGTACTTC. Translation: CASSPTSGISYEQYF.

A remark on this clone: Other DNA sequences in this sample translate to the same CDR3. CDR3 region: CASSWTNTGELFF. The CDR3 nucleotides read TGTGCCAGTAGTTGGACTAACACCGGGGAGCTGTTTTTT. This chain connects TRBV19 to TRBJ2-2, with TRBD2 as a possible D gene (5 bases). This CDR3 is 13 amino acids long. From germline, CDR1 is LNHDA and CDR2 SQIVND (reference sequence). V lost 5 bases, J lost 2 bases, and 6 bases lay in between.

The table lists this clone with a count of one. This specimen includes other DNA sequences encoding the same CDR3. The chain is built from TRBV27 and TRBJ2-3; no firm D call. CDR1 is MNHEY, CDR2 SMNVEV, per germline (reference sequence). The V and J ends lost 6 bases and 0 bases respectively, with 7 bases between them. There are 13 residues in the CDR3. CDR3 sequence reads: CASSGASTDTQYF. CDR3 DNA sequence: TGTGCCAGCAGCGGTGCTAGCACAGATACGCAGTATTTT.

The CDR3 coding sequence is TGCGCCAGCAGCTATAGATCAGGGACTGAAGCTTTCTTT. Translated, it gives CASSYRSGTEAFF. The rearrangement links TRBV4-1 to TRBJ1-1; weak D call: TRBD1 (5 bases). This CDR3 has 13 amino acids. The V end was cut by 5 bases, the J end by 5 bases, with 12 bases between. Germline values: CDR1 MGHRA, CDR2 YSYEKL.

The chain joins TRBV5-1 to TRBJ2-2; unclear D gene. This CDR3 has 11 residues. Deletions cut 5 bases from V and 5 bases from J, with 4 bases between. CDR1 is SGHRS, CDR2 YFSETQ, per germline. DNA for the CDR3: TGCGCCAGCAGTCGAACCGGGGAGCTGTTTTTT. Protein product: CASSRTGELFF.

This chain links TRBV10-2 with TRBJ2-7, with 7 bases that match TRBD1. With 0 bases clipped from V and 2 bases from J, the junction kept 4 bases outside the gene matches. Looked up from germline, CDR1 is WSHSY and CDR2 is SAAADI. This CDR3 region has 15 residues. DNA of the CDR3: TGCGCCAGCAGTGAGTCCCGGGGACAGACCTACGAGCAGTACTTC. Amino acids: CASSESRGQTYEQYF.

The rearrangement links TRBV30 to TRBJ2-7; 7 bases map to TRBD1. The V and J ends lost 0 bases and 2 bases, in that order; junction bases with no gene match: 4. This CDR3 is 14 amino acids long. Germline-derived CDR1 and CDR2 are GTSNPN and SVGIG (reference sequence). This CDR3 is CAWSVDDRAYEQYF. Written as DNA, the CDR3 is TGTGCCTGGAGTGTTGACGACAGGGCCTACGAGCAGTACTTC.

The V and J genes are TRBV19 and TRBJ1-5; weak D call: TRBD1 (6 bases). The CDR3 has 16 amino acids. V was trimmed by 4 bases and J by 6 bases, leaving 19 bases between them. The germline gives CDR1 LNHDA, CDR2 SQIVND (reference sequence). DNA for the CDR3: TGTGCCAGTAGTACCTCCGGGGGGGGCTTCGGTCAGCCCCAGCATTTT. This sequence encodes CASSTSGGGFGQPQHF.

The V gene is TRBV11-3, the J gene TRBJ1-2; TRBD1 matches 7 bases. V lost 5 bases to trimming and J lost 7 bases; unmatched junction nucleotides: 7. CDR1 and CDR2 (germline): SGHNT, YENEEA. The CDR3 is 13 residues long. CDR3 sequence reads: CASSQQGYIGYTF. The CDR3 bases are TGTGCCAGCAGCCAACAGGGGTACATTGGCTACACCTTC.

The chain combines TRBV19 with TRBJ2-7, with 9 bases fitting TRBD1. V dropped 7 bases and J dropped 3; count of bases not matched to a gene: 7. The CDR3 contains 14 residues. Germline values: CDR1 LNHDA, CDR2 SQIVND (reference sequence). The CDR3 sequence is CASTPRDRDYEQYF. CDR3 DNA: TGTGCCAGTACCCCACGGGACAGGGACTACGAGCAGTACTTC.

CDR3 DNA sequence: TGTGCCATCAGTGAGTCAAAGAGTGGACAGCTCTCCTATGGCTACACCTTC. Its translation is CAISESKSGQLSYGYTF. The rearrangement joins TRBV10-3 to TRBJ1-2; a weak D match, TRBD1 (6 bases). This CDR3 spans 17 amino acids. Trimming removed 0 bases from V and 4 bases from J, with 18 bases in between. CDR1 and CDR2 from the germline V gene are ENHRY and SYGVKD.

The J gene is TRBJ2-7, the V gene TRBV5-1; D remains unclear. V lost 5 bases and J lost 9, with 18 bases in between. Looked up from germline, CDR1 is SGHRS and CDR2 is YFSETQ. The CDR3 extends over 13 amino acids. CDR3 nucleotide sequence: TGCGCCAGCAGTCCCATAGGTGTCGTTGGGCAGTACTTC. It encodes CASSPIGVVGQYF.

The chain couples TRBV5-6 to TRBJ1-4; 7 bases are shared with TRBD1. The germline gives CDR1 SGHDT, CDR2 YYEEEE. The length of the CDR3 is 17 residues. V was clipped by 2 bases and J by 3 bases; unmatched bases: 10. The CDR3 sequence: CASSLTPGGEANEKLFF. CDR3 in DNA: TGTGCCAGCAGCTTAACCCCAGGGGGAGAAGCTAATGAAAAACTGTTTTTT. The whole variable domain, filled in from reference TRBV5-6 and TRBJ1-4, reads DAGVTQSPTHLIKTRGQQVTLRCSPKSGHDTVSWYQQALGQGPQFIFQYYEEEERQRGNFPDRFSGHQFPNYSSELNVNALLLGDSALYLCASSLTPGGEANEKLFFGSGTQLSVL.

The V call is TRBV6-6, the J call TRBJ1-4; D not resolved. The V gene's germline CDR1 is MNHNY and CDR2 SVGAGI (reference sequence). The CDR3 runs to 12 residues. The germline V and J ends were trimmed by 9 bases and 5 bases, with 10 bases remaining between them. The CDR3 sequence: CASQDFNEKLFF. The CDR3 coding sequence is TGTGCCAGTCAGGATTTCAATGAAAAACTGTTTTTT.

The chain's CDR3 is CASSLPLNYGYTF. Here the CDR3 DNA reads TGTGCCAGCAGCTTACCGTTAAACTATGGCTACACCTTC. The chain joins TRBV11-2 to TRBJ1-2; D remains ambiguous. CDR1 and CDR2 (germline): SGHAT, FQNNGV. The CDR3 sequence is 13 residues long. Trimming took 2 bases from V and 2 from J, leaving 6 bases between them.

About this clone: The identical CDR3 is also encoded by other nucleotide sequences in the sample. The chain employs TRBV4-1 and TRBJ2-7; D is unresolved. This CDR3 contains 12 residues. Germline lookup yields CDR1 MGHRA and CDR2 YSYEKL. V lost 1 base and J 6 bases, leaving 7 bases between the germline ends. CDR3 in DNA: TGCGCCAGCAGCCAAGCGTCCGGCGAGCAGTACTTC. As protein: CASSQASGEQYF.

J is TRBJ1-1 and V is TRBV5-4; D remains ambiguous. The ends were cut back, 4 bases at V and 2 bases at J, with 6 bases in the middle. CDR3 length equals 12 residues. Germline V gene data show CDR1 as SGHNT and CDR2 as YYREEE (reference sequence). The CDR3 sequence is CASSITNTEAFF. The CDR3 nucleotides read TGTGCCAGCAGCATAACCAACACTGAAGCTTTCTTT.

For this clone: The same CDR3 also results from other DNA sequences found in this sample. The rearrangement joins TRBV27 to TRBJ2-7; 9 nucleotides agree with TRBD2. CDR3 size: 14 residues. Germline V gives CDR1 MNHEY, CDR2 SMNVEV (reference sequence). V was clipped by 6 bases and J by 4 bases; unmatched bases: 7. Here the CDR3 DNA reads TGTGCCAGCAGCTTGGTGGCGGGAGGGTACGAGCAGTACTTC. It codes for CASSLVAGGYEQYF.

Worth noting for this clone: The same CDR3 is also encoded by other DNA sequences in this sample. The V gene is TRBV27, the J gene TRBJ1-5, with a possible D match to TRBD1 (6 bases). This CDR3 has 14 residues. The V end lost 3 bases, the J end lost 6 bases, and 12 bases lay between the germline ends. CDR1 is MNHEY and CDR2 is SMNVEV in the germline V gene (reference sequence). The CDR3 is CASSFGGAGQPQHF. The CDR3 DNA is TGTGCCAGCAGTTTTGGGGGGGCCGGTCAGCCCCAGCATTTT.

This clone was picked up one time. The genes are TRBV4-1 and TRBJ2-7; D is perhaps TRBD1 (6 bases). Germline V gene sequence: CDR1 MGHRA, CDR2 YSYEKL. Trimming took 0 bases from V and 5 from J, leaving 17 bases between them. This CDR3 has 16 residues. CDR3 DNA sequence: TGCGCCAGCAGCCAAGATCGCGGGCAGGGGTCCAACGAGCAGTACTTC. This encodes CASSQDRGQGSNEQYF.